This TCR beta chain was sequenced in a study of PD-L1 blockade in urothelial cancer. Across the study: There were a median of approximately 150,000 T cells in blood samples.

Time point denoted: pretreatment peripheral blood. Profiling relied on immunoSEQ multiplex PCR, and the TCRdb table lists in-frame clones only, not all of them. The repertoire has tens of thousands of clones, around 86% of them found once; the top ten carry roughly 1.8%. The germline V gene has CDR1 SGHTA and CDR2 FQGNSA. The CDR3 contains 15 residues. The J segment lost 3 bases and the V segment lost 4 bases, leaving 7 bases of the junction unmatched. The receptor was derived from a man between 50 and 59 years old with urothelial cancer. Sequenced material: PBMCs, taken around atezolizumab (anti-PD-L1) treatment. The chain recombines TRBV7-2 with TRBJ1-2; 8 bases are a match to TRBD1. CDR3 sequence (DNA): TGTGCCAGCAGCTCAAACCCGACAGGGGACTATGGCTACACCTTC. This encodes CASSSNPTGDYGYTF.